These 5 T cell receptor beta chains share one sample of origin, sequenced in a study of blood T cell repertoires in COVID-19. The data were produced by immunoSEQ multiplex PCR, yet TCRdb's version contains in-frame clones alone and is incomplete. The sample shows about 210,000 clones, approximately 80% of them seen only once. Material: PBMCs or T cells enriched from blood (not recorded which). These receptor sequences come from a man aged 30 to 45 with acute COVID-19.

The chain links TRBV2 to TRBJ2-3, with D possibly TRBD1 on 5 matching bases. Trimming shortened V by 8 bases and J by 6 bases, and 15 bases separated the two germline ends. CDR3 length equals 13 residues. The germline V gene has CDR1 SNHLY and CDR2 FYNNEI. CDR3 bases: TGTGCCAGCCTCCAAGGGGTTTTGGATACGCAGTATTTT. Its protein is CASLQGVLDTQYF.

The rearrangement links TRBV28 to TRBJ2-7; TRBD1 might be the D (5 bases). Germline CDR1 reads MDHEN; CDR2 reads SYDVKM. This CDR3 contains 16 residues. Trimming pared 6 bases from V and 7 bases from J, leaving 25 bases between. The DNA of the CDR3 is TGTGCCAGCAGAGTCACCCCCCCAAAGGGCCAGGGAGAGCAGTACTTC. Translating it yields CASRVTPPKGQGEQYF.

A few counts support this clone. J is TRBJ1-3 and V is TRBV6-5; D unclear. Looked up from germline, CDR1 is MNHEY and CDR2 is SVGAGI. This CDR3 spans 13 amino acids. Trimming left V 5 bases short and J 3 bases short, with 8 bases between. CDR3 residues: CASSLDFGNTIYF. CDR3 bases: TGTGCCAGCAGTCTAGACTTTGGAAACACCATATATTTT.

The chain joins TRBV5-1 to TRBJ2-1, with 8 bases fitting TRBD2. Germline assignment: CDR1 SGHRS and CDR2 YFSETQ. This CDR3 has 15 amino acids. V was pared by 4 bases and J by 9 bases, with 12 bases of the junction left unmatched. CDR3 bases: TGCGCCAGCAGCCCGGGAGGGACCGAGGGGAGTGAGCAGTTCTTC. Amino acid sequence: CASSPGGTEGSEQFF.

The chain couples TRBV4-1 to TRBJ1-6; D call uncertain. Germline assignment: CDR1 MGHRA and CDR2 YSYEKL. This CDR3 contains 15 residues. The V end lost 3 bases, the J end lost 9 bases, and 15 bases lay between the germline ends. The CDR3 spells CASSHGPGYGSPLHF. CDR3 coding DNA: TGCGCCAGCAGCCACGGACCGGGATACGGTTCACCCCTCCACTTT.